This TCR beta chain stems from a study of blood T cells in healthy people across ages. A J-beta primer mix and a sample-barcoded 5' primer were used in a second PCR of roughly 6 to 11 cycles. TCRdb itself ran the 5' RACE reads through MiXCR, one entry per CDR3 protein. The sample holds over 950,000 distinct CDR3 sequences, 51% seen once. CDR3 length equals 13 residues. CDR1 is SGHRS and CDR2 is YFSETQ in the germline V gene. The V and J ends lost 6 bases and 7 bases, in that order; junction bases with no gene match: 7. Sequenced material: blood. This chain connects TRBV5-1 to TRBJ2-1; 7 bases line up with TRBD2. The sequence was collected from a woman aged 55 to 70 in good health. This chain's CDR3 is CASNPGGGNEQFF. For the CDR3, the DNA is TGCGCCAGCAACCCTGGGGGGGGTAATGAGCAGTTCTTC.